What follows are 17 T cell receptor beta chains derived from one specimen sequenced in a study of blood T cell repertoires in COVID-19. This table comes from immunoSEQ multiplex PCR, and its TCRdb copy is limited to in-frame clones, with some not included. The data show fewer than 120,000 clones, about 80% seen once. Sequenced: peripheral blood. The receptor set was obtained from a woman of 80 years or more with acute or convalescent COVID-19.

About this clone itself: Additional DNA sequences in this sample encode the identical CDR3. The chain couples TRBV6-5 to TRBJ1-1, with TRBD1 as a possible D gene (5 bases). This CDR3 has 15 residues. The V gene's germline CDR1 is MNHEY and CDR2 SVGAGI. Trimming shortened V by 0 bases and J by 4 bases, and 12 bases separated the two germline ends. CDR3 sequence: CASSYSRQGGTEAFF. DNA for the CDR3: TGTGCCAGCAGTTACTCGAGGCAGGGCGGCACTGAAGCTTTCTTT.

The CDR3 loop reads CASRAPSYNEQFF. The CDR3 DNA sequence: TGTGCCAGCAGAGCACCCTCCTACAATGAGCAGTTCTTC. V and J are TRBV7-9 and TRBJ2-1; D not resolved. V was clipped by 6 bases and J by 0 bases, with 6 bases between them. CDR3 length: 13 amino acids. Germline V gives CDR1 SEHNR, CDR2 FQNEAQ (reference sequence).

This clone showed up just once. This chain uses TRBV28 with TRBJ1-1, with TRBD1 matching 10 bases. Germline CDR1 MDHEN, CDR2 SYDVKM. Unmatched junction bases numbered 17, after V lost 5 bases and J lost 2 bases. This CDR3 spans 19 amino acids. This chain's CDR3 is CASSRGQGTTLDPNTEAFF. The CDR3 bases are TGTGCCAGCAGTAGGGGACAGGGGACCACCCTTGACCCTAACACTGAAGCTTTCTTT.

This clone was picked up many times. The CDR3: CASRTGTGKGPNTGELFF. For the CDR3, the DNA is TGTGCCAGCAGGACCGGGACAGGGAAAGGGCCGAACACCGGGGAGCTGTTTTTT. V and J are TRBV7-9 and TRBJ2-2; 9 bases are a match to TRBD1. V was clipped by 6 bases and J by 0 bases; unmatched bases: 11. The CDR3 has 18 amino acids. CDR1 and CDR2 (germline): SEHNR, FQNEAQ (reference sequence).

The chain links TRBV19 to TRBJ2-7; D uncertain. CDR1 and CDR2 (germline): LNHDA, SQIVND (reference sequence). V gave up 7 bases and J gave up 1 base, with 14 bases separating them. The CDR3 sequence is 14 residues long. The CDR3 DNA sequence: TGTGCCAGTAAATCCAACCGGTTGTCCTACGAGCAGTACTTC. Its translation is CASKSNRLSYEQYF.

The chain is built from TRBV14 and TRBJ1-4, with 8 positions matching TRBD1. V gave up 5 bases and J gave up 7 bases; unmatched junction bases: 6. Per the germline V gene, CDR1 is SGHDN and CDR2 is FVKESK. This CDR3 has 14 residues. CDR3 coding DNA: TGTGCCAGCAGCGATCAGGGGGCGGGTGAAAAACTGTTTTTT. Translated, it gives CASSDQGAGEKLFF.

V usage is TRBV10-2 and J usage is TRBJ2-2, with 7 bases lining up with TRBD1. The CDR3 has 20 amino acids. The germline gives CDR1 WSHSY, CDR2 SAAADI. The V gene end was trimmed by 8 bases and the J gene end by 0 bases; junction bases not matched to a gene: 21. The CDR3 region has the DNA TGCGCCAGCGGTAGTGGTGGGTTAGGGGGCTCGGAGCCGAACACCGGGGAGCTGTTTTTT. Translation gives CASGSGGLGGSEPNTGELFF.

The chain carries TRBV14 and TRBJ2-6; D gene unclear. V was shortened by 5 bases and J by 0 bases, with 5 bases between the two germline ends. The CDR3 loop spans 14 amino acids. Germline CDR1 SGHDN, CDR2 FVKESK. This CDR3 is CASSWSSGANVLTF. CDR3 nucleotides: TGTGCCAGCAGCTGGAGCTCTGGGGCCAACGTCCTGACTTTC.

The chain combines TRBV6-5 with TRBJ2-1, with D possibly matching TRBD1 (6 bases). The germline V gene encodes CDR1 MNHEY and CDR2 SVGAGI. CDR3 size: 14 residues. V lost 5 bases and J lost 4, with 12 bases in between. The CDR3, as DNA: TGTGCCAGCAGTCCGCTACAGGGTTACAATGAGCAGTTCTTC. Its protein is CASSPLQGYNEQFF.

This clone has a handful of counts. The gene calls are TRBV30 and TRBJ1-5; D remains ambiguous. CDR3 length: 13 residues. CDR1 GTSNPN and CDR2 SVGIG come from the germline V gene (reference sequence). The V end lost 2 bases, the J end lost 4 bases, and 9 bases lay between the germline ends. The CDR3, as DNA: TGTGCCTGGAGTATCGAGGGTAATCAGCCCCAGCATTTT. Amino acid sequence: CAWSIEGNQPQHF.

This clone was counted between two and nine times. V usage is TRBV6-5 and J usage is TRBJ1-2, with 8 bases matching TRBD1. The CDR3 totals 15 residues. J gave up 8 bases and V 0 bases, and 8 bases lay outside the gene matches. CDR1 MNHEY and CDR2 SVGAGI come from the germline V gene. The CDR3 nucleotides read TGTGCCAGCAGTTACTCTAGACAGGGGACGGGCGGCTACACCTTC. Its protein is CASSYSRQGTGGYTF.

V and J are TRBV5-1 and TRBJ1-1; D possibly corresponds to TRBD1 (6 bases). This CDR3 region has 15 residues. Trimming cost V 0 bases and J 1 base, with 10 bases left between them. CDR1 is SGHRS, CDR2 YFSETQ, per germline. CDR3 amino acids: CASSLGQGTNTEAFF. CDR3 nucleotides: TGCGCCAGCAGCTTGGGGCAGGGGACGAACACTGAAGCTTTCTTT.

The chain couples TRBV6-5 to TRBJ2-2; D is perhaps TRBD1 (5 bases). V was trimmed by 5 bases and J by 0 bases, leaving 10 bases between them. Germline V CDR1 and CDR2: MNHEY, SVGAGI. The CDR3 totals 15 residues. DNA for the CDR3: TGTGCCAGCAGTCCCGGACACGCGAACACCGGGGAGCTGTTTTTT. Protein sequence: CASSPGHANTGELFF.

The rearrangement links TRBV28 to TRBJ1-5; 9 nucleotides agree with TRBD1. Unmatched junction bases numbered 7, after V lost 5 bases and J lost 2 bases. The CDR3 totals 16 residues. Germline loops: CDR1 MDHEN, CDR2 SYDVKM. The CDR3 region has the DNA TGTGCCAGCAGTCAACGACGGACAGGGGGCAATCAGCCCCAGCATTTT. It yields the protein CASSQRRTGGNQPQHF.

The CDR3 spells CASILLAGVVGELFF. The CDR3 region has the DNA TGTGCCAGCATTCTACTAGCGGGAGTCGTCGGGGAGCTGTTTTTT. The J gene is TRBJ2-2, the V gene TRBV2; 11 bases are a match to TRBD2. Germline-derived CDR1 and CDR2 are SNHLY and FYNNEI. Trimming cost V 7 bases and J 7 bases; bases outside gene matches: 8. This CDR3 has 15 residues.

The V and J genes are TRBV7-9 and TRBJ1-2; tentative D call: TRBD1 (6 bases). The CDR3 spans 14 residues. CDR1 is SEHNR, CDR2 FQNEAQ, per germline (reference sequence). Trimming removed 3 bases from V and 1 base from J, with 9 bases in between. CDR3 sequence: CASSFAGVNYGYTF. Written as DNA, the CDR3 is TGTGCCAGCAGCTTTGCAGGGGTTAACTATGGCTACACCTTC. Drawing the rest from reference TRBV7-9 and TRBJ1-2, the complete variable domain is DTGVSQNPRHKITKRGQNVTFRCDPISEHNRLYWYRQTLGQGPEFLTYFQNEAQLEKSRLLSDRFSAERPKGSFSTLEIQRTEQGDSAMYLCASSFAGVNYGYTFGSGTRLTVV.

The chain links TRBV3-1 (or the pseudogene TRBV3-2) to TRBJ2-3; TRBD2 matches at 8 bases. The CDR3 is 16 residues long. V lost 4 bases to trimming and J lost 1 base; unmatched junction nucleotides: 7. Looked up from germline, CDR1 is LGHDT and CDR2 is YNNKEL (reference sequence). In DNA, the CDR3 is TGTGCCAGCAGCCCCCTAGCGGGCAGCGGCACAGATACGCAGTATTTT. Translation gives CASSPLAGSGTDTQYF.